These 18 T cell receptor beta chains share one sample of origin, sequenced in a study of T cells in Graves' hyperthyroidism and ophthalmopathy. Authors of the study amplified TCR beta CDR3 regions from RNA transcripts. The HTBI set primed first-round TCR CDR3 RT-PCR. From the multiplex PCR reads, TCRdb called clonotypes with MiXCR, one entry per CDR3 protein. The data contain over 200,000 distinct CDR3 sequences, around 16% of them singletons. The sample taken for sequencing was blood. The receptor source for this set is a man aged 40-49 years with Graves' hyperthyroidism.

This clonotype was observed at least ten times. V and J are TRBV20-1 and TRBJ1-3, with TRBD1 identical over 7 bases. CDR3 length: 17 residues. Trimming removed 4 bases from V and 0 bases from J; junction bases left unmatched: 12. CDR1 DFQATT and CDR2 SNEGSKA come from the germline V gene (reference sequence). CDR3 region: CSATLNRQGLSGNTIYF. CDR3 DNA: TGCAGTGCTACCCTGAACCGACAGGGACTCTCTGGAAACACCATATATTTT.

This clonotype occurred many times. This chain links TRBV2 with TRBJ1-2, with unresolved D. Germline V gene sequence: CDR1 SNHLY, CDR2 FYNNEI. The CDR3 has 14 residues. V lost 7 bases and J lost 0, with 12 bases in between. In nucleotides, the CDR3 is TGTGCCAGCAATTGGGCCGCGGCTAACTATGGCTACACCTTC. Translation: CASNWAAANYGYTF.

In its sample, this clonotype was seen many times. This chain uses TRBV20-1 with TRBJ2-5; D is unclear. This CDR3 is built from 13 residues. V lost 1 base and J lost 0, with 6 bases in between. Looked up from germline, CDR1 is DFQATT and CDR2 is SNEGSKA (reference sequence). In DNA form, the CDR3 reads TGCAGTGCTAGAGGACGGAACCAAGAGACCCAGTACTTC. This codes for CSARGRNQETQYF.

This clonotype was picked up a small number of times. This rearrangement joins TRBV5-1 to TRBJ2-1; 11 bases match TRBD2. Germline V gene lookup returns CDR1 SGHRS and CDR2 YFSETQ. V was clipped by 4 bases and J by 4 bases; unmatched bases: 4. This CDR3 spans 15 amino acids. The DNA of the CDR3 is TGCGCCAGCAGCCTTCCTAGCGGGGGGTACAATGAGCAGTTCTTC. The encoded protein is CASSLPSGGYNEQFF.

In this sample, this clonotype turned up many times. V and J are TRBV20-1 and TRBJ2-3; the match to TRBD2 covers 11 bases. The germline V gene has CDR1 DFQATT and CDR2 SNEGSKA (reference sequence). Germline trimming cut 3 bases from V and 3 bases from J; bases unmatched to any gene: 8. The CDR3 consists of 16 residues. The CDR3 DNA reads TGCAGTGCTAGGACCTCTAGCGGGGGGCGAACAGATACGCAGTATTTT. Translating gives CSARTSSGGRTDTQYF.

V gene TRBV29-1 combines with J gene TRBJ2-1; the match to TRBD1 covers 8 bases. J gave up 3 bases and V 0 bases, and 7 bases lay outside the gene matches. Germline V gene data show CDR1 as SQVTM and CDR2 as ANQGSEA. CDR3 length: 16 residues. This CDR3 reads CSVEDAGTGVYNEQFF. The CDR3 coding sequence is TGCAGCGTTGAAGATGCCGGGACAGGTGTCTACAATGAGCAGTTCTTC.

Many counts were recorded for this clonotype. The rearrangement joins TRBV7-2 to TRBJ2-7; the D gene is possibly TRBD1 (5 bases). The CDR3 has 14 residues. CDR1 is SGHTA and CDR2 is FQGNSA in the germline V gene. Trimming removed 5 bases from V and 0 bases from J, with 11 bases in between. DNA of the CDR3: TGTGCCAGCAGCCTTACGACAGCCTCCTACGAGCAGTACTTC. It is translated as CASSLTTASYEQYF.

This clonotype came up many times. The rearrangement uses TRBV28 and TRBJ1-6; 8 nucleotides match TRBD1. The germline V gene has CDR1 MDHEN and CDR2 SYDVKM. The J segment lost 10 bases and the V segment lost 11 bases, leaving 7 bases of the junction unmatched. This CDR3 contains 12 residues. The CDR3 nucleotides are TGTGCCGCAAGACAGGGGAGCTCACCCCTCCACTTT. It translates to CAARQGSSPLHF.

This clonotype was picked up many times. The V gene is TRBV28, the J gene TRBJ1-1; TRBD1 matches 12 bases. V lost 5 bases, J lost 5 bases, and 9 bases stayed unmatched. CDR1 is MDHEN, CDR2 SYDVKM, per germline. The CDR3 extends over 16 amino acids. The chain's CDR3 is CASSHRDRGQQTEAFF. The CDR3 DNA reads as TGTGCCAGCAGTCACCGGGACAGGGGGCAACAGACTGAAGCTTTCTTT.

The chain employs TRBV5-5 and TRBJ1-4, with a possible D match to TRBD1 (5 bases). Per germline, CDR1 SGHKS and CDR2 YYEKEE (reference sequence). This CDR3 contains 15 residues. V lost 5 bases and J lost 3, with 14 bases in between. The CDR3 loop reads CASSPRGAANEKLFF. The CDR3 region has the DNA TGTGCCAGCAGTCCCCGTGGGGCGGCTAATGAAAAACTGTTTTTT. Full variable domain (remainder filled in from reference TRBV5-5 and TRBJ1-4): DAGVTQSPTHLIKTRGQQVTLRCSPISGHKSVSWYQQVLGQGPQFIFQYYEKEERGRGNFPDRFSARQFPNYSSELNVNALLLGDSALYLCASSPRGAANEKLFFGSGTQLSVL.

Details on this clonotype: A junction end diverges from the germline sequence, so it may reflect a read error. The chain combines TRBV4-2 with TRBJ2-1, with D possibly matching TRBD2 (6 bases). Germline V gives CDR1 LGHNA, CDR2 YNFKEQ. The CDR3 totals 17 residues. Here the CDR3 DNA reads TGTGCCAGCAGCCAAGAGGGGCGGGAAGGCCCCTACAATGAGCAGCTCTTC. Translated: CASSQEGREGPYNEQLF.

This clonotype was recorded a few times. The chain links TRBV12-3 or TRBV12-4 to TRBJ1-5; D perhaps matches TRBD1 (5 bases). This CDR3 comprises 15 residues. The V end was cut by 6 bases, the J end by 6 bases, with 18 bases between. DNA for the CDR3: TGTGCCAGCAGCACCGGCCCGGGGAGGGGTCAGCCCCAGCATTTT. This encodes CASSTGPGRGQPQHF.

Points on this clonotype: A much bigger clone sits one base away, suggesting this may be a read error. The rearrangement links TRBV7-2 to TRBJ2-4; D might be TRBD2 (6 bases). The CDR3 totals 15 residues. Germline V gives CDR1 SGHTA, CDR2 FQGNSA. CDR3 residues: CASGFLGGAKNIQYF. Written as DNA, the CDR3 is TGTGCCAGCGGCTTTTTAGGAGGGGCCAAAAACATTCAGTACTTC.

This clonotype came up many times. V usage is TRBV7-2 and J usage is TRBJ2-5, with 11 bases lining up with TRBD2. CDR3 length equals 15 residues. The V segment lost 5 bases and the J segment 3 bases; nucleotides outside the gene matches: 5. Germline-derived CDR1 and CDR2 are SGHTA and FQGNSA. CDR3: CASSPLGLAEETQYF. Here the CDR3 DNA reads TGTGCCAGCAGCCCCCTGGGACTAGCGGAAGAGACCCAGTACTTC. Complete variable domain (other parts from reference TRBV7-2 and TRBJ2-5): GAGVSQSPSNKVTEKGKDVELRCDPISGHTALYWYRQSLGQGLEFLIYFQGNSAPDKSGLPSDRFSAERTGGSVSTLTIQRTQQEDSAVYLCASSPLGLAEETQYFGPGTRLLVL.

At least ten counts were recorded for this clonotype. The chain uses TRBV12-3 or TRBV12-4 and TRBJ1-1; D not certain. The V and J ends lost 3 bases and 6 bases respectively, with 5 bases between them. CDR3 length: 11 residues. This chain's CDR3 is CASSFSSEAFF. The CDR3 DNA sequence: TGTGCCAGCAGTTTTAGTTCTGAAGCTTTCTTT.

Worth noting for this clonotype: A much larger clone lies a single base off, so this may be a read error. V is TRBV27 and J is TRBJ2-7, with TRBD2 matching over 9 bases. Per germline, CDR1 MNHEY and CDR2 SMNVEV (reference sequence). This CDR3 region has 15 residues. With V trimmed by 2 bases and J by 2 bases, 4 bases remained unmatched. DNA for the CDR3: TGTGCCAGCAGTTTAACGCGGGGGGGGCCCTACGAGCAGTACTTC. Amino acids: CASSLTRGGPYEQYF.

This clonotype was seen many times. This chain connects TRBV3-1 to TRBJ2-6; D possibly matches TRBD1 or TRBD2 (6 bases each). With 7 bases removed from V and 9 bases from J, the gap between germline ends came to 16 bases. The CDR3 has 14 residues. Per the germline V gene, CDR1 is LGHDT and CDR2 is YNNKEL (reference sequence). In DNA form, the CDR3 reads TGTGCCAGCACCTCCGGGGGCCTGAGCAACGTCCTGACTTTC. This gives the protein CASTSGGLSNVLTF.

This clonotype was seen repeatedly, ten times or more. V gene TRBV7-9 combines with J gene TRBJ2-3; the D call may be TRBD1 or TRBD2 (5 bases each). The CDR3 has 15 residues. V was cut by 4 bases and J by 2 bases, with 13 bases left in between. Germline V gene sequence: CDR1 SEHNR, CDR2 FQNEAQ (reference sequence). The CDR3 DNA follows: TGTGCCAGCAGCTACCGGGACGGCCTCACAGATACGCAGTATTTT. It codes for CASSYRDGLTDTQYF.